These T cell receptor beta chains were read from a single sample in a study of T cells after yellow fever vaccination. TCRdb re-derived calls from the 5' RACE reads in MiXCR, one entry per CDR3 protein. The table has about 630,000 distinct CDR3 sequences, 10% to 15% seen once. This material consisted of PBMCs, taken on the day of the yellow fever booster vaccination. The receptors stem from a man aged 30-40 years who received the YFV17D yellow fever vaccine. The CDR3 runs from the conserved cysteine through the conserved F or W. D genes are given only for firm matches. Size is stated for part of the rows, as once, few or many counts, or as a class when the clone is expanded.

d_gene,abundance,j_gene,v_gene,CDR3aa,CDR3nt
-,-,TRBJ2-3,TRBV12-3/TRBV12-4,CASSKNVDTQYF,TGTGCCAGTTCCAAAAACGTAGATACGCAGTATTTT
TRBD1,few,TRBJ2-1,TRBV7-8,CASSFPTGDYNEQFF,TGTGCCAGCAGCTTCCCGACAGGGGATTACAATGAGCAGTTCTTC
TRBD2,-,TRBJ2-1,TRBV7-3,CASSEGLAGGVDEQFF,TGTGCCAGCAGCGAGGGACTAGCGGGGGGGGTCGATGAGCAGTTCTTC
-,-,TRBJ1-4,TRBV11-2,CASSHLFFGGSGEKLFF,TGTGCCAGCAGCCATCTATTCTTTGGGGGTTCGGGTGAAAAACTGTTTTTT
-,few,TRBJ2-7,TRBV7-2,CASSLVSMGEQYF,TGTGCCAGCAGCTTAGTTTCAATGGGAGAGCAGTACTTC
-,-,TRBJ2-5,TRBV6-2/TRBV6-3,CASSYGNLYQETQYF,TGTGCCAGCAGTTACGGGAACCTGTACCAAGAGACCCAGTACTTC
TRBD1,many,TRBJ2-3,TRBV18,CASSQDRGGTDTQYF,TGTGCCAGCTCACAAGACAGGGGTGGCACAGATACGCAGTATTTT
TRBD1,-,TRBJ1-3,TRBV12-3/TRBV12-4,CASSLDRITNTIYF,TGTGCCAGCAGTTTGGACAGGATAACCAACACCATATATTTT
-,-,TRBJ2-1,TRBV11-1,CASSRKYLGESSYNEQFF,TGTGCCAGCAGCCGCAAGTATCTAGGCGAGAGCTCCTACAATGAGCAGTTCTTC
-,-,TRBJ2-5,TRBV7-9,CASSRAGVETQYF,TGTGCCAGCAGCCGAGCAGGGGTAGAGACCCAGTACTTC
-,-,TRBJ2-1,TRBV9,CASSPRWRPSSYNEQFF,TGTGCCAGCAGCCCCCGTTGGAGGCCAAGCTCCTACAATGAGCAGTTCTTC
TRBD1,few,TRBJ2-7,TRBV11-2,CASSTGTALEQYF,TGTGCCAGCAGCACAGGGACAGCCCTGGAGCAGTACTTC
-,few,TRBJ2-3,TRBV28,CASSPDQADTQYF,TGTGCCAGCAGTCCCGACCAGGCAGATACGCAGTATTTT
TRBD2,-,TRBJ2-4,TRBV5-1,CASSLVAGGILAKNIQYF,TGCGCCAGCAGCTTGGTGGCGGGAGGCATACTAGCCAAAAACATTCAGTACTTC
-,-,TRBJ1-3,TRBV20-1,CSATPGLRISGNTIYF,TGCAGTGCCACCCCGGGACTAAGGATCTCTGGAAACACCATATATTTT
TRBD2,-,TRBJ2-1,TRBV5-6,CASSLRTSGRRDEQFF,TGTGCCAGCAGCTTGAGGACTAGCGGGAGAAGAGATGAGCAGTTCTTC
-,many,TRBJ1-6,TRBV12-3/TRBV12-4,CASRQKNNSPLHF,TGTGCCAGCCGCCAGAAGAATAATTCACCCCTCCACTTT
-,many,TRBJ2-5,TRBV12-3/TRBV12-4,CASSHQTESVETQYF,TGTGCCAGCAGTCATCAGACAGAAAGCGTGGAGACCCAGTACTTC
-,few,TRBJ2-7,TRBV14,CASSQGFVYGEQYF,TGTGCCAGCAGCCAAGGTTTCGTGTACGGCGAGCAGTACTTC
TRBD1,-,TRBJ1-2,TRBV3-1,CASSQEVRLGQNYGYTF,TGTGCCAGCAGCCAAGAGGTTAGGCTGGGACAGAACTATGGCTACACCTTC
-,few,TRBJ1-4,TRBV12-3/TRBV12-4,CASSSKGELEKLFF,TGTGCCAGCAGCTCAAAGGGGGAATTGGAAAAACTGTTTTTT
-,few,TRBJ2-5,TRBV7-2,CASSLNRIRETQYF,TGTGCCAGCAGCTTGAATAGGATTCGGGAGACCCAGTACTTC